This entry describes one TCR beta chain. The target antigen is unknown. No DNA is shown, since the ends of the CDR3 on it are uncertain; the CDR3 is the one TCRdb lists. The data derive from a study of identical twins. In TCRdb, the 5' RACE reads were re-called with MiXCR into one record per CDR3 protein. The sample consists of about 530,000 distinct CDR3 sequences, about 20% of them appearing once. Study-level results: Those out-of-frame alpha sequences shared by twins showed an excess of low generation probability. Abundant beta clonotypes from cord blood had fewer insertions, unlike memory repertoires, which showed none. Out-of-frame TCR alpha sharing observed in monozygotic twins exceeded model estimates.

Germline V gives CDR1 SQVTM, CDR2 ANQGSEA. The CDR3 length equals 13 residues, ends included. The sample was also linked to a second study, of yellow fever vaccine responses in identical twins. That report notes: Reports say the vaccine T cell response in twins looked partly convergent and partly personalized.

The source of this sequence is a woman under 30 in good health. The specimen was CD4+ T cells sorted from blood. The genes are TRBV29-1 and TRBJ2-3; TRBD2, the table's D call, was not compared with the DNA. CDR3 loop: CSVSSVAGGTVVF.